These T cell receptor beta chains were read from a single sample in a study of neoadjuvant nivolumab and ipilimumab in lung cancer. Assay: immunoSEQ multiplex PCR; the TCRdb copy retains only in-frame clones and omits some. The sample lists over 25,000 clones, over 80% occurring once. The sequencing used peripheral blood, collected before neoadjuvant nivolumab, alone or with ipilimumab. These receptors came from an adult with non-small cell lung cancer. Each CDR3 is given with its conserved first and last residue.

v_call | cdr3_aa
TRBV4-3 | CASSQEYGGGAYGTDTQYF
TRBV4-1 | CASVGSNYGYTF
TRBV13 | CASSPTGEKTQYF
TRBV5-1 | CASSLESYTGELFF
TRBV7-9 | CASSLYLAGGTTIYF
TRBV19 | CASSVRLAGVETQYF
TRBV19 | CASSPQQGWYGYTF
TRBV7-9 | CASSLATGFEKLFF
TRBV19 | CASSVRGRGPYEQYF
TRBV6-1 | CASSSRQETQYF
TRBV29-1 | CSGSVEAGGLNTGELFF
TRBV27 | CASSFVASGAPGTQYF
TRBV5-1 | CASSLDVLNTEAFF
TRBV9 | CASSEDRIKQYF
TRBV5-1 | CASSSDGTASTNEKLFF
TRBV19 | CASSTGLAGGETQYF
TRBV29-1 | CSLSRGGVNTEAFF
TRBV5-1 | CASSLVGQFYNEQFF
TRBV9 | CASSPRTGAYEQYF
TRBV9 | CASSDNTGANVLTF
TRBV7-9 | CASRYRGHTEAFF
TRBV2 | CASSEAMTSGELFF
TRBV2 | CASSEARGVQPQHF
TRBV11-3 | CASSLGGENTEAFF
TRBV5-1 | CASSLSDRDRVQPQHF
TRBV5-5 | CASSFPLSDRVGNEQFF
TRBV19 | CASGQSVPREKLFF
TRBV2 | CASTQDGYGYTF
TRBV6-5 | CASRRFVQGDYEQYF
TRBV11-1 | CASSRLAGGYEQYF
TRBV7-9 | CASSLSAYQNTEAFF
TRBV5-6 | CASSFVGQNTEAFF
TRBV2 | CASSAQAGGGGYTF
TRBV5-5 | CASSLSDTGELFF
TRBV2 | CASTGQRNTGELFF
TRBV27 | CASSGGVQGYGYTF
TRBV7-7 | CASSGGQGAGNTGELFF
TRBV9 | CASSASGGASEQYF
TRBV18 | CASSRGPQETQYF
TRBV5-1 | CASSYGPTETQYF
TRBV5-1 | CASSGETENTEAFF
TRBV18 | CASSPPLRGYGYTF
TRBV5-4 | CASSLSTDTQYF
TRBV19 | CASATGQGLDEQFF
TRBV6-1 | CASNARENNEQFF
TRBV19 | CASSIRDTAYEQYF
TRBV7-8 | CASSLTGSNTGELFF
TRBV6-1 | CASTTDPAAYEQYF
TRBV18 | CASSPRQGGYEQYF
TRBV5-1 | CASSFTGDRTDTQYF
TRBV5-1 | CASSLAPLAGTDTQYF
TRBV7-2 | CASSLAPPDRGGYGYTF
TRBV7-2 | CASSLALLSGDTEAFF
TRBV11-2 | CASSPRDEQFF